Below, one T cell receptor (beta chain) is given with its context. Germline values: CDR1 MDHEN, CDR2 SYDVKM. Deletions cut 6 bases from V and 8 bases from J, with 13 bases between. CDR3 size: 12 residues. This specimen belongs to a study of blood T cell repertoires in COVID-19. As for the study in general: Specimens from acute and convalescent COVID-19 originated in the United States, Italy and Spain. Sources were T cells, B-cell-depleted T cells, or PBMCs; the material itself was cDNA or gDNA.

Under the authors' procedure: Amplification of reference gene primers provided the estimated nucleated cell counts. Generated by immunoSEQ multiplex PCR, the TCRdb table keeps only in-frame clones and is missing some. Clone size and V and J calls were adopted from that table, with D and trimming inferred from the DNA. The profile shows roughly 160,000 clones, roughly 85% of them singletons. The source is an elderly woman with active or convalescent COVID-19. Sequencing used peripheral blood. This rearrangement joins TRBV28 to TRBJ1-2; D gene unclear. In nucleotides, the CDR3 is TGTGCCAGCAGCTCCCCGATTGGCGGCTACACCTTC. Its protein product is CASSSPIGGYTF.